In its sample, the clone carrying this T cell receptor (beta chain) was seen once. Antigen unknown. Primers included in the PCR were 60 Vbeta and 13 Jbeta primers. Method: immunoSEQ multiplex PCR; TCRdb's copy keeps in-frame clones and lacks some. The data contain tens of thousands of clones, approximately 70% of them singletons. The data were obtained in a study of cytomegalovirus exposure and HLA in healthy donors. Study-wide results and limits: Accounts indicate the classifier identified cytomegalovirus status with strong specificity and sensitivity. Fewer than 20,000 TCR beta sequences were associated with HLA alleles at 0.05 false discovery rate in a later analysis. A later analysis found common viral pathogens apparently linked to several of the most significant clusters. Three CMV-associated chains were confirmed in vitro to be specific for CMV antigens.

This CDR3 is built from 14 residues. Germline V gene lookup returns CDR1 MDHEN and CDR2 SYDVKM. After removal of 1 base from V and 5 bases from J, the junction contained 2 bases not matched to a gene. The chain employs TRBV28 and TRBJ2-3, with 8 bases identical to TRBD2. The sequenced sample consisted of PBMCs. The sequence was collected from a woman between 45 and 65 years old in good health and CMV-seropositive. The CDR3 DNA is TGTGCCAGCAGTTTATCCGCGGGGGGAGATACGCAGTATTTT. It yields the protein CASSLSAGGDTQYF.